These 22 T cell receptor beta chains were all obtained from the same sample, sequenced in a study of cytomegalovirus exposure and HLA in healthy donors. The PCR was carried out with 60 Vbeta primers and 13 Jbeta primers. Repertoires were generated with immunoSEQ multiplex PCR, while TCRdb's copy carries only in-frame clones and drops some. Here the sample spans about 130,000 clones, roughly 10% being singletons. The material sequenced was PBMCs. The receptors shown here come from a woman aged 18-29 years in good health and CMV-seropositive.

This clone showed up just a few times. V and J are TRBV28 and TRBJ1-4; D is perhaps TRBD1 (6 bases). V was shortened by 5 bases and J by 1 base, with 11 bases between the two germline ends. Looked up from germline, CDR1 is MDHEN and CDR2 is SYDVKM. This CDR3 region has 15 residues. This chain's CDR3 is CASSTPGETNEKLFF. The CDR3 region has the DNA TGTGCCAGCAGTACTCCAGGGGAAACTAATGAAAAACTGTTTTTT.

This chain connects TRBV30 to TRBJ1-2, with a possible D match to TRBD1 (5 bases). This CDR3 contains 12 residues. Trimming took 0 bases from V and 8 from J, leaving 10 bases between them. Germline assignment: CDR1 GTSNPN and CDR2 SVGIG (reference sequence). Here the CDR3 reads CAWSVQKGGYTF. CDR3 sequence (DNA): TGTGCCTGGAGTGTACAGAAGGGGGGCTACACCTTC.

The chain has TRBV6-1 and TRBJ2-5; tentatively, D is TRBD1 (6 bases). In germline, CDR1 is MNHNS, CDR2 SASEGT. V dropped 1 base and J dropped 3 bases, with 12 bases sitting between them. The CDR3 is 15 residues long. CDR3 sequence (DNA): TGTGCCAGCAGTGAAGGTGCGCAGGGGAAAGAGACCCAGTACTTC. Protein: CASSEGAQGKETQYF.

This clone was detected many times. Written as DNA, the CDR3 is TGTGCCAGCAGCCCTCGGACAGAGAACACCGGGGAGCTGTTTTTT. This encodes CASSPRTENTGELFF. The chain combines TRBV4-2 with TRBJ2-2; TRBD1 might be the D (6 bases). V lost 4 bases and J lost 1, with 10 bases in between. The germline CDR1 and CDR2 sequences are LGHNA and YNFKEQ. The CDR3 runs 15 residues.

This clone was detected many times. The chain links TRBV27 to TRBJ1-2; 7 bases match TRBD1. V lost 4 bases to trimming and J lost 9 bases; unmatched junction nucleotides: 14. The germline gives CDR1 MNHEY, CDR2 SMNVEV (reference sequence). CDR3 length: 15 residues. Written as DNA, the CDR3 is TGTGCCAGCAGTTCAAACTTCCGGACAGGAGCACGCTACACCTTC. It yields the protein CASSSNFRTGARYTF.

The chain couples TRBV19 to TRBJ1-1, with D uncertain. Germline V gene data show CDR1 as LNHDA and CDR2 as SQIVND (reference sequence). The V gene lost 7 bases and the J gene lost 2 bases, with 14 bases spanning the gap. CDR3 length: 14 amino acids. In DNA, the CDR3 is TGTGCCAGTACTGTGACGGGTCGAAACACTGAAGCTTTCTTT. It codes for CASTVTGRNTEAFF.

This clone was detected only a few times. CDR3 sequence reads: CASSFSTGSWAGELFF. In nucleotides, the CDR3 is TGTGCCAGCAGCTTCTCGACGGGATCATGGGCCGGGGAGCTGTTTTTT. The J gene is TRBJ2-2, the V gene TRBV11-3, with a weak D call TRBD2 (5 bases). This CDR3 has 16 amino acids. V lost 3 bases and J lost 6, with 17 bases in between. Per germline, CDR1 SGHNT and CDR2 YENEEA.

This clone has only a few counts. This chain connects TRBV27 to TRBJ2-3; TRBD2 aligns across 8 bases. The CDR3 is 15 residues long. Trimming cost V 0 bases and J 4 bases; bases outside gene matches: 3. CDR1 is MNHEY, CDR2 SMNVEV, per germline (reference sequence). The CDR3 region is CASSLSSGRADTQYF. The CDR3 coding sequence is TGTGCCAGCAGTTTATCTTCCGGGAGGGCAGATACGCAGTATTTT.

This clone was found a few times. This chain links TRBV28 with TRBJ2-3; tentatively, D is TRBD2 (6 bases). Between the trimmed V and J ends, which lost 10 bases and 7 bases, there was a span of 18 bases. From germline, CDR1 is MDHEN and CDR2 SYDVKM. This CDR3 spans 13 amino acids. The CDR3 coding sequence is TGTGCCACCCGGGGACTGTCGCAAAATACGCAGTATTTT. Translation: CATRGLSQNTQYF.

The chain carries TRBV6-1 and TRBJ2-1; TRBD2 is a possible D gene (6 bases). The CDR3 runs 15 residues. V lost 2 bases and J 5 bases, leaving 13 bases between the germline ends. Germline values: CDR1 MNHNS, CDR2 SASEGT. The CDR3 DNA is TGTGCCAGCAGTGAATACGGCGGGACGGACAATGAGCAGTTCTTC. Protein: CASSEYGGTDNEQFF.

This clone turned up a few times. The genes are TRBV6-1 and TRBJ2-3; the D is unclear. With 0 bases removed from V and 1 base from J, the gap between germline ends came to 11 bases. This CDR3 region has 16 residues. Germline loops: CDR1 MNHNS, CDR2 SASEGT. The CDR3 bases are TGTGCCAGCAGTGAAGCTATAAGGAGTCGCACAGATACGCAGTATTTT. Amino acids: CASSEAIRSRTDTQYF.

V is TRBV2 and J is TRBJ2-3; a possible D gene is TRBD1 (5 bases). The CDR3 runs to 13 residues. Between the trimmed V and J ends, which lost 4 bases and 2 bases, there was a span of 7 bases. CDR1 and CDR2 from the germline V gene are SNHLY and FYNNEI. The CDR3 nucleotides read TGTGCCAGCAGTGGACAGCTCACAGATACGCAGTATTTT. As protein: CASSGQLTDTQYF.

This sequence joins TRBV6-6 and TRBJ2-4, with 12 positions matching TRBD2. The J segment lost 7 bases and the V segment lost 7 bases, leaving 11 bases of the junction unmatched. This CDR3 has 16 residues. The germline CDR1 and CDR2 sequences are MNHNY and SVGAGI (reference sequence). The CDR3 loop is CASTDPSSGRVNIQYF. DNA for the CDR3: TGTGCCAGCACCGACCCTTCTAGCGGGAGGGTGAACATTCAGTACTTC.

This clone turned up a few times. The chain links TRBV15 to TRBJ2-7; a weak D match, TRBD2 (6 bases). Germline lookup yields CDR1 LNHNV and CDR2 YYDKDF (reference sequence). This CDR3 is 14 amino acids long. V lost 0 bases, J lost 7 bases, and 13 bases lay in between. The CDR3 bases are TGTGCCACCAGCAGAGAGTTCGGGAGTTATGAGCAGTACTTC. Translating gives CATSREFGSYEQYF.

The chain recombines TRBV7-9 with TRBJ2-3, with unresolved D. This CDR3 region has 15 residues. V lost 2 bases to trimming and J lost 6 bases, with 15 bases between them. Germline loops: CDR1 SEHNR, CDR2 FQNEAQ (reference sequence). CDR3 residues: CASSLHSSPPDTQYF. Here the CDR3 DNA reads TGTGCCAGCAGCTTACACTCATCTCCCCCGGATACGCAGTATTTT.

The chain joins TRBV29-1 to TRBJ1-2; D unresolved. Germline V gene data show CDR1 as SQVTM and CDR2 as ANQGSEA. The CDR3 is made up of 14 amino acids. V was trimmed by 6 bases and J by 4 bases, leaving 18 bases between them. The CDR3 loop is CSVATMTQTYGYTF. The DNA of the CDR3 is TGCAGCGTAGCCACAATGACTCAAACCTATGGCTACACCTTC.

The chain joins TRBV6-6 to TRBJ2-6; D ambiguous. Per germline, CDR1 MNHNY and CDR2 SVGAGI (reference sequence). The CDR3 contains 15 residues. The V end lost 4 bases, the J end lost 4 bases, and 11 bases lay between the germline ends. The CDR3 bases are TGTGCCAGCAGTTTAGATGCAGGAGGGGCCAACGTCCTGACTTTC. Residues: CASSLDAGGANVLTF.

The chain combines TRBV4-1 with TRBJ2-7; 7 bases are shared with TRBD1. Germline-derived CDR1 and CDR2 are MGHRA and YSYEKL. The CDR3 contains 16 residues. Losses at the gene ends were 0 bases for V and 2 bases for J; bases not matched to a gene: 7. The CDR3 region is CASSQDLRDRPYEQYF. The DNA of the CDR3 is TGCGCCAGCAGCCAAGATCTTCGGGACAGACCCTACGAGCAGTACTTC.

This clone has just a few counts. The V and J genes are TRBV27 and TRBJ2-7; possibly TRBD2 for D (6 bases). CDR1 MNHEY and CDR2 SMNVEV come from the germline V gene (reference sequence). The V end was cut by 7 bases, the J end by 7 bases, with 20 bases between. The CDR3 is 14 amino acids. CDR3 nucleotides: TGTGCCAGCAAACCCGGGACTGACCCTAAAGAGCAGTACTTC. This encodes CASKPGTDPKEQYF.

In its sample, this clone was seen a few times. The chain recombines TRBV6-5 with TRBJ1-1, with D tentatively TRBD1 (5 bases). The ends were cut back, 4 bases at V and 6 bases at J, with 21 bases in the middle. Germline assignment: CDR1 MNHEY and CDR2 SVGAGI. CDR3 length: 16 amino acids. The CDR3 DNA reads TGTGCCAGCAGTTTCCTTGGGGCAGGGCGGGACTCTGAAGCTTTCTTT. It yields the protein CASSFLGAGRDSEAFF.

The genes are TRBV11-3 and TRBJ2-7; D may be TRBD1 (6 bases). The V gene lost 4 bases and the J gene lost 5 bases, with 15 bases spanning the gap. The CDR3 sequence is 14 residues long. Germline CDR1 and CDR2: SGHNT and YENEEA. CDR3 protein: CASSSGTDSHEQYF. DNA for the CDR3: TGTGCCAGCAGCTCCGGGACGGACAGCCACGAGCAGTACTTC.

The rearrangement uses TRBV14 and TRBJ1-1; TRBD1 matches 7 bases. This CDR3 is built from 13 residues. Germline CDR1 SGHDN, CDR2 FVKESK. With V trimmed by 5 bases and J by 9 bases, 9 bases remained unmatched. The CDR3 DNA follows: TGTGCCAGCAGCGCTACAGGGGCCTCGAAAGCTTTCTTT. The encoded protein is CASSATGASKAFF.